This T cell receptor beta chain was captured by sequencing in a study of somatic mutations in cytotoxic T cells in rheumatoid arthritis. This CDR3 region has 16 residues. The data were produced by immunoSEQ multiplex PCR, yet TCRdb's version contains in-frame clones alone and is incomplete. The data show around 15,000 clones, 82% seen once. The sequence came from an adult with rheumatoid arthritis. Sequencing was performed on CD8+ T cells sorted from blood. The chain couples TRBV21-1 to TRBJ1-2; the DNA was not used to check the table's D call, TRBD1. TRBV21-1 constitutes a pseudogene. The CDR3 is CAILLSTGGLNYGYTF. The CDR3 coding sequence is TGTGCCATCTTACTATCGACAGGGGGTCTTAACTATGGCTACACCTTC.